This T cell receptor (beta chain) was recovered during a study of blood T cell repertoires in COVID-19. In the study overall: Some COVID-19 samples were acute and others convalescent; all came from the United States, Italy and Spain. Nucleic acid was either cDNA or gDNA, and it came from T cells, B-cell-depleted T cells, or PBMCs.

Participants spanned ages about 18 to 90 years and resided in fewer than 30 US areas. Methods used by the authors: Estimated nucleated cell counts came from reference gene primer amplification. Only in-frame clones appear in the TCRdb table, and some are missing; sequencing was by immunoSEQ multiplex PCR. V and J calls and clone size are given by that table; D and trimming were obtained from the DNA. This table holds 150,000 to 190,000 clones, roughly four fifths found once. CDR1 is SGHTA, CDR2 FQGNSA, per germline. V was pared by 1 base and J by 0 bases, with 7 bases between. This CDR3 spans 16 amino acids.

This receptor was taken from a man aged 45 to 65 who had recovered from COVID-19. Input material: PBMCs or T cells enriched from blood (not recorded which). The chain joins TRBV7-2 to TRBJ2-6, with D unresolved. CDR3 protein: CASSLVVYSGANVLTF. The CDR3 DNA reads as TGTGCCAGCAGCTTAGTTGTTTACTCTGGGGCCAACGTCCTGACTTTC.